Here is one T cell receptor beta chain with its context. Which antigen it targets is not known. Base qualities are not recorded, but no much larger clone differs from it by a single base. The data were taken from a study of blood T cell repertoires in COVID-19 (dated by TCRdb to 2020 to 2021). In terms of the full investigation: The collaborator samples originated in the United States, Italy and Spain and spanned the acute and convalescent phases of COVID-19. Where available, HLA class I and class II types were taken from metadata supplied by the sample provider and were not determined by assay-based typing. The repertoires were made available in a free public database intended to serve as a resource for research on the immune response to SARS-CoV-2. The sample metadata nearly always contained a de-identified subject ID, COVID-19 status, age in years and sex. Samples came from the ongoing ImmuneRACE study (first 160 participants) plus 1,254 subjects from 6 global collaborators. The material from the prospective study consisted of cDNA or gDNA derived from T cells, B-cell-depleted T cells, or PBMCs. Deeply sampled blood TCRbeta repertoires from subjects exposed to, actively infected with, or recovered from COVID-19 were included in the dataset. What the research found in general, with its limitations: The amount of clinical and demographic metadata varied by source and participant and was provided uncurated.

Trimming takes 3 bases from V and 4 bases from J, and the germline ends sit 10 bases apart. CDR1 and CDR2 (SNHLY, FYNNEI) derive from the germline V gene. The CDR3 numbers 14 residues from cysteine through phenylalanine. Here the CDR3 DNA is all that survives: 42 bases in frame from base 1. In Seattle, one collaborating source enrolled patients while the infection was active and tracked those patients longitudinally over the course of disease. Each collaborating institution followed its own protocols to collect whole blood in K2EDTA tubes. Collaborator samples were shipped for TCRbeta analysis as frozen whole blood, isolated PBMCs, or DNA extracted from either sample type. TCRbeta CDR3 regions were amplified from genomic DNA using the immunoSEQ Assay, a bias-controlled multiplex PCR. The original methods were these. The number of nucleated cells in each sample was estimated by amplification of reference gene primers within the assay. To quantify the absolute abundance of each unique TCRbeta CDR3 rearrangement, sequence reads were collapsed and filtered. Productive Simpson clonality was computed per sample as the square root of Simpson's diversity index over productive rearrangements. TCRdb mirrors the immuneACCESS table, restricted to in-frame sequences. Some clones are absent from its copies; in checked studies, under half trace to an unresolved V gene, and the reason for the others is unknown. That table furnishes V, J and clone size, whereas the DNA furnished D and trimming. For this sample the table gives 150,000 to 250,000 clones, of which around 95% were detected only once. Approximately 0.69% of the sample belongs to the ten largest clones.

The chain links TRBV2 with TRBJ1-5, with the D gene not confidently named. The sequence came from a man younger than 45 with COVID-19, enrolled during active disease. Sample: peripheral blood. The nucleotide sequence reads TGTGCCAGCAGTGACAGTTACCCAAATCAGCCCCAGCATTTT. Its coded protein is CASSDSYPNQPQHF.